Each of the 7 T cell receptor beta chains below was sequenced from the same sample in a study of PD-L1 blockade in urothelial cancer. TCRdb keeps only in-frame clones here, not all; method: immunoSEQ multiplex PCR. This repertoire shows roughly 110,000 clones, 75% to 95% found once; its top ten account for more than 3%. Time point reported: peripheral blood 6 weeks after treatment start. Source: PBMCs, taken around atezolizumab (anti-PD-L1) treatment. These receptors were obtained from a man between 60 and 75 years old with urothelial cancer.

The chain has TRBV5-1 and TRBJ1-2; 7 bases align to TRBD1. Trimming took 0 bases from V and 5 from J; bases not matched to a gene: 7. This CDR3 region has 15 residues. CDR1 is SGHRS and CDR2 is YFSETQ in the germline V gene. The CDR3 DNA follows: TGCGCCAGCAGCTTGGATGGCAGGGGGGTTTATGGCTACACCTTC. Its protein is CASSLDGRGVYGYTF.

CDR3 protein: CASRDRDYGYTF. CDR3 bases: TGTGCCAGTAGGGACAGGGACTATGGCTACACCTTC. The genes are TRBV19 and TRBJ1-2, with 8 bases fitting TRBD1. This CDR3 comprises 12 residues. Germline V CDR1 and CDR2: LNHDA, SQIVND (reference sequence). V trimming: 6 bases; J trimming: 3 bases; junction bases outside the gene matches: 0.

The chain uses TRBV5-4 and TRBJ2-7; 8 nucleotides agree with TRBD2. CDR1 is SGHNT and CDR2 is YYREEE in the germline V gene (reference sequence). J gave up 5 bases and V 3 bases, and 10 bases lay outside the gene matches. CDR3 length equals 15 residues. CDR3 sequence: CASSSAGTSSDEQYF. The DNA for the CDR3 is TGTGCCAGCAGCTCAGCCGGGACTAGTTCCGACGAGCAGTACTTC.

The rearrangement links TRBV9 to TRBJ1-1, with D tentatively TRBD1 (5 bases). With 0 bases removed from V and 5 bases from J, the gap between germline ends came to 8 bases. The CDR3 extends over 13 amino acids. CDR1 is SGDLS and CDR2 is YYNGEE in the germline V gene. CDR3 bases: TGTGCCAGCAGCGTAGGACAGAGAACTGAAGCTTTCTTT. It encodes CASSVGQRTEAFF.

The chain recombines TRBV5-1 with TRBJ2-1; 10 positions agree with TRBD2. Losses at the gene ends were 3 bases for V and 4 bases for J; bases not matched to a gene: 4. The CDR3 length is 15 residues. CDR1 is SGHRS, CDR2 YFSETQ, per germline. Written as DNA, the CDR3 is TGCGCCAGCAGCTCAGCGGGAGGGGGGTACAATGAGCAGTTCTTC. This encodes CASSSAGGGYNEQFF. The variable domain in full, completed from reference TRBV5-1 and TRBJ2-1, reads KAGVTQTPRYLIKTRGQQVTLSCSPISGHRSVSWYQQTPGQGLQFLFEYFSETQRNKGNFPGRFSGRQFSNSRSEMNVSTLELGDSALYLCASSSAGGGYNEQFFGPGTRLTVL.

The V gene is TRBV18, the J gene TRBJ2-7; TRBD1 aligns across 9 bases. The junction had 4 bases not matched to a gene; V was cut back by 4 bases and J by 6 bases. The CDR3 runs 13 residues. Germline V CDR1 and CDR2: KGHSH, LQKENI. Here the CDR3 reads CASSLQTGGEQYF. The CDR3 DNA is TGTGCCAGCTCACTCCAGACAGGGGGCGAGCAGTACTTC.

V gene TRBV19 combines with J gene TRBJ1-5, with a tentative D call TRBD1 (6 bases). With 4 bases removed from V and 0 bases from J, the gap between germline ends came to 22 bases. The CDR3 extends over 19 amino acids. From germline, CDR1 is LNHDA and CDR2 SQIVND (reference sequence). CDR3 residues: CASSKPPHRGGDSNQPQHF. For the CDR3, the DNA is TGTGCCAGTAGTAAGCCCCCCCATAGGGGGGGGGATAGCAATCAGCCCCAGCATTTT.